The 19 T cell receptor beta chains given below trace back to one sample, sequenced in a study of blood T cells in healthy people across ages. Primed by a sample-barcoded 5' primer and a J-beta primer mix, a second PCR proceeded for about 7 to 11 cycles. TCRdb itself ran the 5' RACE reads through MiXCR, one entry per CDR3 protein. Here the sample spans about a million distinct CDR3 sequences, about 53% being singletons. Input material: blood. The source of these receptors is a woman aged 60-75 years in good health.

Of note for this clonotype: At one of its ends the junction is not consistent with the germline gene, which may arise from a read error. This rearrangement joins TRBV18 to TRBJ2-5; maybe TRBD2 (6 bases). The J call may be in error: the DNA end matches TRBJ2-7 better. Per the germline V gene, CDR1 is KGHSH and CDR2 is LQKENI. The CDR3 has 13 amino acids. The CDR3 nucleotides read TGTGCCAGCTCCCCACCGGGAGAGTACGAGCAGTACTTC. Encoded protein: CASSPPGEYEQYF.

The sample holds a few counts of this clonotype. The rearrangement uses TRBV20-1 and TRBJ2-4, with no clear D. The CDR3 consists of 12 residues. Trimming left V 2 bases short and J 5 bases short, with 7 bases between. Germline lookup yields CDR1 DFQATT and CDR2 SNEGSKA (reference sequence). CDR3 bases: TGCAGTGCTAGACTAGTCCAAAACATTCAGTACTTC. This codes for CSARLVQNIQYF.

This chain connects TRBV3-1 to TRBJ2-2; no firm D call. V was shortened by 3 bases and J by 8 bases, with 13 bases between the two germline ends. The CDR3 sequence is 14 residues long. Germline values: CDR1 LGHDT, CDR2 YNNKEL (reference sequence). CDR3 in DNA: TGTGCCAGCAGCCAGAGTCTAGTCACAGGGGAGCTGTTTTTT. This translates into CASSQSLVTGELFF.

The rearrangement uses TRBV9 and TRBJ2-1, with D perhaps matching TRBD1 or TRBD2 (6 bases each). The V and J ends lost 0 bases and 9 bases respectively, with 16 bases between them. The V gene's germline CDR1 is SGDLS and CDR2 YYNGEE. The CDR3 is made up of 15 amino acids. The CDR3 reads CASSVATGAPGEQFF. The CDR3, as DNA: TGTGCCAGCAGCGTAGCTACGGGGGCCCCCGGTGAGCAGTTCTTC.

The chain uses TRBV3-1 and TRBJ2-7; no firm D call. In germline, CDR1 is LGHDT, CDR2 YNNKEL (reference sequence). Trimming cost V 2 bases and J 5 bases, with 10 bases left between them. This CDR3 contains 13 residues. The CDR3 spells CASSQYNRDEQYF. The CDR3 coding sequence is TGTGCCAGCAGCCAATATAATCGGGACGAGCAGTACTTC.

The V and J genes are TRBV5-6 and TRBJ2-3; 9 bases match TRBD1. The germline V gene encodes CDR1 SGHDT and CDR2 YYEEEE. The CDR3 is 15 residues long. Germline trimming cut 4 bases from V and 6 bases from J; bases unmatched to any gene: 9. CDR3 sequence (DNA): TGTGCCAGCAGCCTAGGGACAGGGAGTTTGGATACGCAGTATTTT. This translates into CASSLGTGSLDTQYF.

The chain is built from TRBV5-1 and TRBJ2-1; D assignment may be TRBD1 or TRBD2 (5 bases each). The CDR3 extends over 14 amino acids. Trimming removed 4 bases from V and 4 bases from J, with 12 bases in between. Germline CDR1 SGHRS, CDR2 YFSETQ. CDR3 loop: CASSALEGYNEQFF. The DNA for the CDR3 is TGCGCCAGCAGCGCCCTCGAGGGGTACAATGAGCAGTTCTTC.

This clonotype was detected only a few times. The chain joins TRBV20-1 to TRBJ1-6; no firm D call. CDR3 length: 13 amino acids. Trimming shortened V by 3 bases and J by 0 bases, and 3 bases separated the two germline ends. Germline CDR1 reads DFQATT; CDR2 reads SNEGSKA (reference sequence). For the CDR3, the DNA is TGCAGTGCTAGTTACTCCTATAATTCACCCCTCCACTTT. Translating gives CSASYSYNSPLHF.

J is TRBJ2-7 and V is TRBV25-1, with TRBD2 matching over 8 bases. The CDR3 sequence is 14 residues long. The germline gives CDR1 MGHDK, CDR2 SYGVNS. With V trimmed by 7 bases and J by 3 bases, 8 bases remained unmatched. CDR3 region: CASKSSGSVYEQYF. CDR3 nucleotide sequence: TGTGCCAGCAAATCGAGCGGGAGCGTCTACGAGCAGTACTTC.

This clonotype was picked up a small number of times. J is TRBJ2-2 and V is TRBV18; TRBD2 matches 7 bases. Trimming cost V 3 bases and J 4 bases; bases outside gene matches: 5. The CDR3 totals 15 residues. Germline values: CDR1 KGHSH, CDR2 LQKENI. CDR3 loop: CASSPWDYATGELFF. The CDR3 nucleotides are TGTGCCAGCTCACCCTGGGACTACGCCACCGGGGAGCTGTTTTTT.

The chain combines TRBV27 with TRBJ1-2; 8 nucleotides agree with TRBD1. V dropped 6 bases and J dropped 4; count of bases not matched to a gene: 13. Germline CDR1 MNHEY, CDR2 SMNVEV (reference sequence). The length of the CDR3 is 16 residues. The CDR3 reads CASRTPLGTGSYGYTF. The CDR3 DNA is TGTGCCAGCAGAACCCCTCTTGGGACAGGATCCTATGGCTACACCTTC.

The chain has TRBV20-1 and TRBJ2-5; either TRBD1 or TRBD2 may fit D (5 bases each). V lost 7 bases, J lost 3 bases, and 12 bases lay in between. This CDR3 is 12 amino acids long. The V gene's germline CDR1 is DFQATT and CDR2 SNEGSKA (reference sequence). The DNA of the CDR3 is TGCAGTGTTCACGGGGCTGAAGAGACCCAGTACTTC. Translation gives CSVHGAEETQYF.

The rearrangement uses TRBV20-1 and TRBJ2-3, with 11 bases matching TRBD2. The CDR3 is 15 amino acids. V gave up 3 bases and J gave up 8 bases; unmatched junction bases: 10. The germline gives CDR1 DFQATT, CDR2 SNEGSKA (reference sequence). This chain's CDR3 is CSARPTSGSPGTQYF. CDR3 in DNA: TGCAGTGCTAGGCCCACTAGCGGGAGCCCTGGTACGCAGTATTTT.

This clonotype was recorded once. J is TRBJ2-1 and V is TRBV5-1, with D perhaps matching TRBD2 (6 bases). The end of the DNA aligns better with TRBJ2-7, so the J call may be wrong. Germline loops: CDR1 SGHRS, CDR2 YFSETQ. The CDR3 consists of 16 residues. This CDR3 is CASSLRGGNLYNEQYF. In DNA, the CDR3 is TGCGCCAGCAGCTTGCGGGGCGGGAATTTGTACAATGAGCAGTACTTC.

The chain recombines TRBV5-1 with TRBJ2-5, with D unresolved. The germline V gene encodes CDR1 SGHRS and CDR2 YFSETQ. Trimming shortened V by 0 bases and J by 3 bases, and 9 bases separated the two germline ends. The CDR3 consists of 14 residues. The CDR3 protein is CASSLGRKEETQYF. Written as DNA, the CDR3 is TGCGCCAGCAGCTTGGGCCGAAAAGAAGAGACCCAGTACTTC.

Comments on this clonotype: A junction end diverges from the germline sequence, so it may reflect a read error. V usage is TRBV5-6 and J usage is TRBJ1-5, with no clear D. Germline V gives CDR1 SGHDT, CDR2 YYEEEE. CDR3 length: 16 amino acids. The CDR3 DNA reads TGTGCCAGCAGCTTGATGGCAGGACTGGGCAATCGGCCCCAGCATTTT. This translates into CASSLMAGLGNRPQHF.

This chain uses TRBV2 with TRBJ2-1; possible D gene TRBD2, 5 bases. Per the germline V gene, CDR1 is SNHLY and CDR2 is FYNNEI. CDR3 size: 15 residues. Trimming stripped 8 bases from V and 5 bases from J, with 19 bases between. The CDR3 protein is CASVREGKSHNEQFF. CDR3 coding DNA: TGTGCCAGCGTGAGGGAAGGAAAGTCCCACAATGAGCAGTTCTTC.

With respect to this clonotype: This CDR3 is missing its conserved last phenylalanine or tryptophan, likely due to a read error. The chain recombines TRBV4-2 with TRBJ2-3; D is uncertain. This CDR3 is 12 amino acids long. Germline V gene data show CDR1 as LGHNA and CDR2 as YNFKEQ. Between the trimmed V and J ends, which lost 1 base and 6 bases, there was a span of 5 bases. The CDR3 DNA reads TGTGCCAGCAGCCAAGCCAGGGATACGCAGTATTTG. Translated, it gives CASSQARDTQYL.

The genes are TRBV5-1 and TRBJ2-3; D not certain. The CDR3 runs 18 residues. V was cut by 0 bases and J by 0 bases, with 17 bases left in between. Germline assignment: CDR1 SGHRS and CDR2 YFSETQ. This CDR3 reads CASSLAGPIIPSTDTQYF. CDR3 DNA: TGCGCCAGCAGCTTGGCGGGCCCAATTATTCCTAGCACAGATACGCAGTATTTT.